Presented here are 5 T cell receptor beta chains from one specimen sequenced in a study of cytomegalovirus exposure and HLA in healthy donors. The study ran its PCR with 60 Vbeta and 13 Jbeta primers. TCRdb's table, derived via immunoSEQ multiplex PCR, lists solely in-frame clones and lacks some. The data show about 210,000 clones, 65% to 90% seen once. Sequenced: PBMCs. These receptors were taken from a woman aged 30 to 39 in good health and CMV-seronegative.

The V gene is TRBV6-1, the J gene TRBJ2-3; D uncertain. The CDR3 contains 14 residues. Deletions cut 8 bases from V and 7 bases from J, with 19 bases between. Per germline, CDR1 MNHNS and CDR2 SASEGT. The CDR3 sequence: CASRHTAIMYTQYF. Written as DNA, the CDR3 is TGTGCCAGCCGTCACACAGCTATTATGTATACGCAGTATTTT.

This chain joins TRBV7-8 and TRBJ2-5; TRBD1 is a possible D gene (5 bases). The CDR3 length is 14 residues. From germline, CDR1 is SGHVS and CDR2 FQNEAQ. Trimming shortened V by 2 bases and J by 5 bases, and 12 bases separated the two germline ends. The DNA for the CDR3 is TGTGCCAGCAGCTTATCCAGGGTACGGGAGACCCAGTACTTC. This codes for CASSLSRVRETQYF.

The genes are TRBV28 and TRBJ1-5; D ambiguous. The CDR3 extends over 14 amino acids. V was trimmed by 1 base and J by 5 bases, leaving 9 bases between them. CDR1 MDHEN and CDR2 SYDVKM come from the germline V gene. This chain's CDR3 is CASSLLSSYQPQHF. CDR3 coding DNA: TGTGCCAGCAGTTTATTGAGCTCCTATCAGCCCCAGCATTTT.

The DNA for the CDR3 is TGCGCCAGCAGCCAAGAGGAGGTAGCGGGGGGGCTTGGCACAGATACGCAGTATTTT. It encodes CASSQEEVAGGLGTDTQYF. The V gene is TRBV4-1, the J gene TRBJ2-3; 11 nucleotides align to TRBD2. With 0 bases clipped from V and 1 base from J, the junction kept 9 bases outside the gene matches. Looked up from germline, CDR1 is MGHRA and CDR2 is YSYEKL. The CDR3 has 19 residues.

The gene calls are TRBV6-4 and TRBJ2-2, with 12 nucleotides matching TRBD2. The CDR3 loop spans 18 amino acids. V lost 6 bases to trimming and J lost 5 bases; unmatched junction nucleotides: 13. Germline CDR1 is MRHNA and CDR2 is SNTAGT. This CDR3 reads CASSEGLAGPRKTGELFF. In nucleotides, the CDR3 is TGTGCCAGCAGCGAAGGACTAGCGGGGCCACGGAAGACCGGGGAGCTGTTTTTT.